The next 18 T cell receptor beta chains were all read from a single sample in a study of blood T cell repertoires in COVID-19. The data were produced by immunoSEQ multiplex PCR, yet TCRdb's version contains in-frame clones alone and is incomplete. The data show roughly 120,000 clones, with more than 80% seen just once and about 1.1% held by the top ten. Sequenced material: peripheral blood. These receptors originate from a human donor in a cohort sampled during active COVID-19.

The rearrangement joins TRBV15 to TRBJ1-4; no firm D call. The CDR3 is 13 amino acids. Trimming removed 2 bases at V and 12 bases at J, with 13 bases between. From germline, CDR1 is LNHNV and CDR2 YYDKDF (reference sequence). CDR3 sequence: CATSRSRVLELFF. CDR3 nucleotide sequence: TGTGCCACCAGCAGATCGAGGGTTCTGGAACTGTTTTTT. Complete variable domain (other parts from reference TRBV15 and TRBJ1-4): DAMVIQNPRYQVTQFGKPVTLSCSQTLNHNVMYWYQQKSSQAPKLLFHYYDKDFNNEADTPDNFQSRRPNTSFCFLDIRSPGLGDTAMYLCATSRSRVLELFFGSGTQLSVL.

The gene calls are TRBV6-6 and TRBJ1-5; the D is unclear. The CDR3 has 14 residues. The V gene's germline CDR1 is MNHNY and CDR2 SVGAGI (reference sequence). Deletions cut 2 bases from V and 7 bases from J, with 12 bases between. The CDR3 nucleotides are TGTGCCAGCAGTTACCCAGCGCCGACCCAGCCCCAGCATTTT. Protein: CASSYPAPTQPQHF.

The gene calls are TRBV9 and TRBJ1-1; 7 nucleotides match TRBD1. The germline V gene has CDR1 SGDLS and CDR2 YYNGEE. With V trimmed by 7 bases and J by 4 bases, 7 bases remained unmatched. The CDR3 extends over 13 amino acids. The CDR3 here is CASGRGESTEAFF. The CDR3 DNA reads TGTGCCAGCGGCAGGGGGGAGAGCACTGAAGCTTTCTTT.

The rearrangement uses TRBV2 and TRBJ2-7; D not resolved. This CDR3 has 14 amino acids. Germline V gives CDR1 SNHLY, CDR2 FYNNEI. Between the trimmed V and J ends, which lost 3 bases and 7 bases, there was a span of 16 bases. The CDR3 loop reads CASSEWWSHGEQYF. The CDR3 DNA sequence: TGTGCCAGCAGTGAGTGGTGGTCGCACGGGGAGCAGTACTTC.

The rearrangement joins TRBV27 to TRBJ1-5; D is unresolved. The V and J ends lost 2 bases and 2 bases respectively, with 4 bases between them. Germline V gene sequence: CDR1 MNHEY, CDR2 SMNVEV (reference sequence). The CDR3 consists of 13 residues. The CDR3 DNA sequence: TGTGCCAGCAGTTTAGTCGGCAATCAGCCCCAGCATTTT. Translating it yields CASSLVGNQPQHF.

The chain uses TRBV10-3 and TRBJ2-7, with a tentative D call TRBD2 (5 bases). Deletions cut 8 bases from V and 2 bases from J, with 13 bases between. The CDR3 runs 13 residues. Germline V gene sequence: CDR1 ENHRY, CDR2 SYGVKD. The CDR3 DNA follows: TGTGCCATCGCCCCGGGAATGGCCTACGAGCAGTACTTC. It is translated as CAIAPGMAYEQYF.

Points on this clone: The same CDR3 is also encoded by other DNA sequences in this sample. This chain connects TRBV11-2 to TRBJ2-7; the D is unclear. Deletions cut 5 bases from V and 3 bases from J, with 5 bases between. Germline assignment: CDR1 SGHAT and CDR2 FQNNGV. The CDR3 consists of 11 residues. The CDR3 loop is CASSRSYEQYF. The CDR3 DNA sequence: TGTGCCAGCAGCCGCAGCTACGAGCAGTACTTC.

This chain uses TRBV6-2 or TRBV6-3 with TRBJ1-1, with 7 bases identical to TRBD1. With V trimmed by 5 bases and J by 0 bases, 6 bases remained unmatched. Germline CDR1 is MNHEY and CDR2 is SVGEGT. This CDR3 comprises 15 residues. The CDR3 nucleotides read TGTGCCAGCAGTCCGCTGGGACAGATGAACACTGAAGCTTTCTTT. It yields the protein CASSPLGQMNTEAFF.

The CDR3 sequence: CATKGQGAEDTEAFF. The CDR3 DNA is TGTGCCACTAAAGGACAGGGGGCGGAGGACACTGAAGCTTTCTTT. The genes are TRBV19 and TRBJ1-1; 11 bases map to TRBD1. Germline CDR1 is LNHDA and CDR2 is SQIVND (reference sequence). This CDR3 region has 15 residues. Trimming took 10 bases from V and 3 from J; bases not matched to a gene: 10.

This clone was picked up a small number of times. This chain connects TRBV7-8 to TRBJ2-4, with TRBD2 as a possible D gene (5 bases). CDR3 length: 18 residues. The V end was cut by 5 bases, the J end by 3 bases, with 23 bases between. The V gene's germline CDR1 is SGHVS and CDR2 FQNEAQ. The CDR3 loop is CASSPPLREGGGKNIQYF. In nucleotides, the CDR3 is TGTGCCAGCAGCCCCCCCCTCCGAGAGGGTGGCGGCAAAAACATTCAGTACTTC.

The chain uses TRBV18 and TRBJ1-2; TRBD1 agrees at 8 bases. Trimming removed 3 bases from V and 5 bases from J; junction bases left unmatched: 8. Germline V gene lookup returns CDR1 KGHSH and CDR2 LQKENI. The CDR3 has 15 residues. CDR3 region: CASSPPGQAGYGYTF. The CDR3 DNA is TGTGCCAGCTCACCTCCGGGACAGGCTGGGTATGGCTACACCTTC.

V gene TRBV15 combines with J gene TRBJ1-5; 8 positions agree with TRBD1. The CDR3 is 15 residues long. V was clipped by 1 base and J by 7 bases; unmatched bases: 6. From germline, CDR1 is LNHNV and CDR2 YYDKDF (reference sequence). CDR3 nucleotide sequence: TGTGCCACCAGCAGAGGAGGGACAGGCGGCCAGCCCCAGCATTTT. This encodes CATSRGGTGGQPQHF.

This clone has just one count. The gene calls are TRBV5-1 and TRBJ1-2; 7 bases match TRBD1. Germline V gene data show CDR1 as SGHRS and CDR2 as YFSETQ. The junction had 4 bases not matched to a gene; V was cut back by 0 bases and J by 5 bases. The CDR3 consists of 14 residues. CDR3: CASSLAGGEYGYTF. The CDR3 DNA sequence: TGCGCCAGCAGCTTGGCAGGGGGAGAGTATGGCTACACCTTC.

CDR3: CASSQDYFRVAGPETQYF. The CDR3, as DNA: TGCGCCAGCAGCCAAGATTACTTTCGGGTAGCGGGACCCGAGACCCAGTACTTC. This chain joins TRBV4-3 and TRBJ2-5; 8 bases agree with TRBD2. Trimming removed 0 bases from V and 5 bases from J; junction bases left unmatched: 14. Looked up from germline, CDR1 is LGHNA and CDR2 is YSLEER. CDR3 length: 18 amino acids.

The V call is TRBV28, the J call TRBJ2-3, with 10 bases aligning to TRBD1. CDR3 length: 20 residues. V trimming: 6 bases; J trimming: 0 bases; junction bases outside the gene matches: 18. Per germline, CDR1 MDHEN and CDR2 SYDVKM. In DNA, the CDR3 is TGTGCCAGCAGGAAAGACAGGGGGCGACCATTCACCACTAGCACAGATACGCAGTATTTT. Translated, it gives CASRKDRGRPFTTSTDTQYF.

The chain combines TRBV7-8 with TRBJ2-2, with D perhaps TRBD1 (6 bases). Trimming removed 6 bases at V and 3 bases at J, with 11 bases between. Germline CDR1 reads SGHVS; CDR2 reads FQNEAQ. The CDR3 sequence is 14 residues long. This CDR3 reads CASSVGGYTGELFF. CDR3 sequence (DNA): TGTGCCAGCAGTGTAGGGGGTTACACCGGGGAGCTGTTTTTT.

This rearrangement joins TRBV9 to TRBJ2-1, with 8 bases that match TRBD2. This CDR3 has 16 residues. The V gene's germline CDR1 is SGDLS and CDR2 YYNGEE. Trimming cost V 4 bases and J 0 bases; bases outside gene matches: 6. The CDR3 bases are TGTGCCAGCAGCCCTCAGCGGGGGTCCTCCTACAATGAGCAGTTCTTC. Its protein product is CASSPQRGSSYNEQFF.

The count of this clone is one. The gene calls are TRBV6-2 or TRBV6-3 and TRBJ2-2; D is possibly TRBD1 (5 bases). Per germline, CDR1 MNHEY and CDR2 SVGEGT. Trimming cost V 2 bases and J 4 bases, with 14 bases left between them. CDR3 size: 16 residues. CDR3 DNA: TGTGCCAGCAGTTACCTCGATCAGGGCCCCACCGGGGAGCTGTTTTTT. As protein: CASSYLDQGPTGELFF.